A selection of T cell receptor beta chains follows, all from one sample in a study of PD-1 blockade in mismatch repair-deficient tumors. The protocol was immunoSEQ multiplex PCR, while the TCRdb copy is restricted to in-frame clones and leaves out a portion. The data contain 20,000 to 25,000 clones, approximately 84% of them singletons. The sequencing here drew on peripheral blood, taken 2 weeks after starting pembrolizumab. These receptors all come from an adult with mismatch repair-deficient cancer. Each CDR3 is given with its conserved first and last residue. The D gene is left open where the match is weak. Clone size, where shown, is once, few, many, or a class for clones that have expanded.

TRBJ2-1	.	TRBD2	TRBV4-3	TGCGCCAGCAGCCAAGATTGGATGAGCGGGAGCACCTACAATGAGCAGTTCTTC	CASSQDWMSGSTYNEQFF
TRBJ2-7	.	TRBD1	TRBV27	TGTGCCAGCAGTTTTGCAGGGGGATCCTACGAGCAGTACTTC	CASSFAGGSYEQYF
TRBJ2-1	.	TRBD2	TRBV18	TGTGCCAGCTCACCAGTCGAGCGGGAGTTATATGAGCAGTTCTTC	CASSPVERELYEQFF
TRBJ2-7	.	TRBD1	TRBV27	TGTGCCAGCAAGATACAGGGGGCGAACGCCTACGAGCAGTACTTC	CASKIQGANAYEQYF
TRBJ2-1	once	.	TRBV27	TGTGCCAGCAGTGAAATTCCTAGCTCCTACAATGAGCAGTTCTTC	CASSEIPSSYNEQFF
TRBJ2-3	.	TRBD2	TRBV6-1	TGTGCCAGCAGTGCTCAGCGGGAGTGGTCAGATACGCAGTATTTT	CASSAQREWSDTQYF
TRBJ1-3	.	.	TRBV27	TGTGCCAGCAGTTTGAAGGTTGGGGGCGGTCACACCATATATTTT	CASSLKVGGGHTIYF
TRBJ2-7	.	.	TRBV29-1	TGCAGCGTCGCGCAAGGACCTCTATACGAGCAGTACTTC	CSVAQGPLYEQYF
TRBJ2-5	.	.	TRBV19	TGTGCCAGTAGCGCCATAGGGGGGGAGACCCAGTACTTC	CASSAIGGETQYF
TRBJ2-5	.	.	TRBV4-1	TGCGCCAGCAGCCAAGCAGGGCCGGGATCACAAGAGACCCAGTACTTC	CASSQAGPGSQETQYF
TRBJ2-5	.	TRBD2	TRBV4-1	TGCGCCAGCAGCCAAGGCGGGAGGGAGACCCAGTACTTC	CASSQGGRETQYF
TRBJ1-1	.	.	TRBV19	TGTGCCAGTAGTACCGACACCTTCCCCATCTACACTGAAGCTTTCTTT	CASSTDTFPIYTEAFF
TRBJ2-7	.	.	TRBV5-1	TGCGCCAGCAGCTTGTCGGTCTCCTACGAGCAGTACTTC	CASSLSVSYEQYF
TRBJ1-2	.	.	TRBV11-2	TGTGCCAGCAGCTTAGGGAACAAAGGAGGCTACACCTTC	CASSLGNKGGYTF
TRBJ2-2	.	.	TRBV6-1	TGTGCCAGCAGTGAAACACAGTCCGGGGAGCTGTTTTTT	CASSETQSGELFF
TRBJ1-1	.	TRBD1	TRBV30	TGTGCCTGGAGTACTGACAGGGAGGTTAAAGCTTTCTTT	CAWSTDREVKAFF
TRBJ1-4	.	TRBD1	TRBV30	TGTGCCTGGAGGGACAGGGGCTATGAAAAACTGTTTTTT	CAWRDRGYEKLFF
TRBJ2-3	few	.	TRBV5-6	TGTGCCAGCAGCTTGGGCACAGGACTCACAGATACGCAGTATTTT	CASSLGTGLTDTQYF
TRBJ2-1	.	TRBD2	TRBV29-1	TGCAGCGTTGCCCGAACCGCGGGAGGTCGCAATGAGCAGTTCTTC	CSVARTAGGRNEQFF
TRBJ2-7	.	TRBD1	TRBV5-1	TGCGCCAGCAGCCCGGGACAGGGGTTGTACGAGCAGTACTTC	CASSPGQGLYEQYF
TRBJ2-7	.	.	TRBV7-2	TGTGCCAGCAGCTTTTCAGGGTACGAGCAGTACTTC	CASSFSGYEQYF
TRBJ2-1	.	.	TRBV27	TGTGCCAGCAGTTTAGACAGGTACAATGAGCAGTTCTTC	CASSLDRYNEQFF
TRBJ1-2	.	.	TRBV14	TGTGCCAGCAGCCATAATCCCCTCTATGGCTACACCTTC	CASSHNPLYGYTF
TRBJ2-1	.	.	TRBV4-2	TGTGCCAGCAGAGAGGCCAATGAGCAGTTCTTC	CASREANEQFF
TRBJ2-7	medium-sized	.	TRBV6-5	TGTGCCAGCAGATTACTTGGGGGGGCCTCCTACGAGCAGTACTTC	CASRLLGGASYEQYF
TRBJ2-2	.	.	TRBV5-4	TGTGCCAGCAGCTTTCACACCGGGGAGCTGTTTTTT	CASSFHTGELFF
TRBJ2-1	few	.	TRBV10-1	TGCGCCAGCAGCTTGGGCCCATTTCATGGGCAGTTCTTC	CASSLGPFHGQFF
TRBJ2-7	.	TRBD2	TRBV19	TGTGCCAGTAGCGACGTGGGCGGGAGAGTCGACGAGCAGTACTTC	CASSDVGGRVDEQYF
TRBJ2-7	.	TRBD1	TRBV18	TGTGCCAGCTCGCCGGGGACAGGCTACGAGCAGTACTTC	CASSPGTGYEQYF
TRBJ2-4	once	.	TRBV6-5	TGTGCCAGCAGTTTTGACCGTGACGCCAAAAACATTCAGTACTTC	CASSFDRDAKNIQYF
TRBJ1-1	.	.	TRBV7-9	TGTGCCAGCAGCTCCGGGGTAGGGGCAGCTTTCTTT	CASSSGVGAAFF
TRBJ1-1	.	.	TRBV7-8	TGTGCCAGCAGCTTATTCCGCAGGTACACTGAAGCTTTCTTT	CASSLFRRYTEAFF
TRBJ2-1	.	.	TRBV28	TGTGCCAGCAGCGCCGACAGGAGCTCCTACAATGAGCAGTTCTTC	CASSADRSSYNEQFF
TRBJ2-5	.	.	TRBV25-1	TGTGCCAGCAGTGACCCTGACAGTGGGGAGACCCAGTACTTC	CASSDPDSGETQYF
TRBJ2-1	.	TRBD1	TRBV7-9	TGTGCCAGCAGCGCCGACAGGGGGGATAGCTCCTACAATGAGCAGTTCTTC	CASSADRGDSSYNEQFF
TRBJ1-2	.	TRBD1	TRBV6-4	TGTGCCAGCAGCCGGACAGGGGGGGATGGCTACACCTTC	CASSRTGGDGYTF
TRBJ2-3	once	.	TRBV28	TGTGCCAGCAGTCCCCAACAGGAATGGCTCACAGATACGCAGTATTTT	CASSPQQEWLTDTQYF
TRBJ1-5	.	TRBD1	TRBV30	TGTGCCTGGAGTGAAACAGGGGCTCAGCCCCAGCATTTT	CAWSETGAQPQHF
TRBJ2-7	.	.	TRBV5-1	TGCGCCAGCAGCTCTGGAATGGGAGACGAGCAGTACTTC	CASSSGMGDEQYF
TRBJ2-5	.	.	TRBV2	TGTGCCAGCAGTGGGGGGTCTGAGACCCAGTACTTC	CASSGGSETQYF
TRBJ2-7	few	.	TRBV5-6	TGTGCCAGCAGCTTATATTCCTACGAGCAGTACTTC	CASSLYSYEQYF
TRBJ1-1	once	.	TRBV19	TGTGCCAGTAGTAGGGGGGCGAACACTGAAGCTTTCTTT	CASSRGANTEAFF
TRBJ2-3	.	TRBD2	TRBV30	TGTGCCTGGAGTCAGCGGGAGTGGAGGGCAGATACGCAGTATTTT	CAWSQREWRADTQYF
TRBJ2-7	.	.	TRBV7-9	TGTGCCAGCAGCCCGCGAACAGGGCACGAGCAGTACTTC	CASSPRTGHEQYF
TRBJ2-2	.	TRBD2	TRBV6-5	TGTGCCAGCAGTTACGGGGGGGCCGGGGAGCTGTTTTTT	CASSYGGAGELFF
TRBJ2-1	.	.	TRBV5-8	TGTGCCAGCAGCCTGGACGGATACAATGAGCAGTTCTTC	CASSLDGYNEQFF
TRBJ1-1	.	.	TRBV27	TGTGCCAGCAGTTCCTTCGGGGCCCTCATGAACACTGAAGCTTTCTTT	CASSSFGALMNTEAFF
TRBJ2-1	.	TRBD2	TRBV10-3	TGTGCCATCAGCCGCGGGACTAGCGGGAGATTTAGTGAGCAGTTCTTC	CAISRGTSGRFSEQFF
TRBJ1-5	.	.	TRBV19	TGTGCCAGTGCTACGCCGGGACAACGAAATCAGCCCCAGCATTTT	CASATPGQRNQPQHF
TRBJ2-3	.	TRBD1	TRBV7-3	TGTGCCAGCGCCACAGGGGATGAGGGTACGCAGTATTTT	CASATGDEGTQYF
TRBJ2-3	.	.	TRBV28	TGTGCCAGCAGTTATAGTATTAGCGCCACTAGCACAGATACGCAGTATTTT	CASSYSISATSTDTQYF